A selection of T cell receptor beta chains follows, all from one sample in a study of T-cell reconstitution after alpha-beta-depleted transplantation in children. TCRdb recomputed calls from the PCR reads with MiXCR, one row per CDR3 protein. Of about 1,000,000 distinct CDR3 sequences in the sample, 25% to 30% are singletons; the top ten hold over 25%. Here the sequenced sample was PBMCs, mostly from graft donor cells, taken 360 days after TCRalphabeta/CD19-depleted stem cell transplant. The receptors stem from a boy younger than two who had a stem cell transplant for SCID, so the T cells may come from the graft donor. Both conserved end residues are part of each CDR3. Fields, in order: clone size, V gene, D gene, J gene, CDR3 DNA, CDR3 protein. A D gene is named only where the DNA matches it firmly. Some rows have no size entry. The others give once, few or many, or a class for an expanded clone.

few	TRBV4-1	-	TRBJ2-1	TGCGCCAGCAGCCAAGGGGAGCGGAGATCCTACAATGAGCAGTTCTTC	CASSQGERRSYNEQFF
few	TRBV3-1	TRBD1	TRBJ2-5	TGTGCCAGCAGCCAAGTTTTAGGGGGCCACGAGACCCAGTACTTC	CASSQVLGGHETQYF
-	TRBV5-8	-	TRBJ2-2	TGTGCCAGCAGCCAAACAATGGGAGGGGAGCTGTTTTTT	CASSQTMGGELFF
-	TRBV28	TRBD2	TRBJ2-7	TGTGCCAGCAGTTTAAAAAGCGGGGGACCTTACGAGCAGTACTTC	CASSLKSGGPYEQYF
few	TRBV29-1	TRBD1	TRBJ2-2	TGCAGCGTCACAAAGATGGGACAGGGGAGTTGGGCCGGGGAGCTGTTTTTT	CSVTKMGQGSWAGELFF
-	TRBV29-1	-	TRBJ2-3	TGCAGCGCACAGGGAGCAGATACGCAGTATTTT	CSAQGADTQYF
-	TRBV7-6	-	TRBJ1-2	TGTGCCAGCAGCCCCGAGGCGGGTAACTATGGCTACACCTTC	CASSPEAGNYGYTF
few	TRBV24-1	-	TRBJ2-5	TGTGCCACCAGTGACCCGGGACCAGGAGAGACCCAGTACTTC	CATSDPGPGETQYF
few	TRBV12-3/TRBV12-4	-	TRBJ2-1	TGTGCCAGCAGTTTAGATTCGCGGCTCGGGGGAACGACCCACAATGAGCAGTTCTTC	CASSLDSRLGGTTHNEQFF
many	TRBV5-1	-	TRBJ2-1	TGTGCCAGCAGCTTGGCGGGGCAATCCTACAATGAGCAGTTCTTC	CASSLAGQSYNEQFF
-	TRBV7-9	TRBD1	TRBJ2-7	TGTGCCAGCAGCCCAAAGGGTTACGGGACAGACCACTACGAGCAGTACTTC	CASSPKGYGTDHYEQYF
-	TRBV10-3	-	TRBJ2-7	TGTGCCATCAGTGAGTCAGGGAAGTACGAGCAGTACTTC	CAISESGKYEQYF
-	TRBV2	-	TRBJ2-6	TGTGCCAGCACCGATGGGGGCTCTGGGGCCAACGTCCTGACTTTC	CASTDGGSGANVLTF
-	TRBV5-1	-	TRBJ2-7	TGCGCCAGCAGCGTCGGATTTTCGGTCCCCTACGAGCAGTACTTC	CASSVGFSVPYEQYF
-	TRBV5-4	TRBD1	TRBJ2-2	TGTGCCAGCAGCCCCCAGGGGGACACCGGGGAGCTGTTTTTT	CASSPQGDTGELFF
-	TRBV10-3	-	TRBJ2-1	TGTGCCATCAGTAAAAACAGGGAGGGACCCTACAATGAGCAGTTCTTC	CAISKNREGPYNEQFF
-	TRBV12-3/TRBV12-4	TRBD1	TRBJ1-1	TGTGCCAGCAGGGCACAGGGGGTCCTGGACACTGAAGCTTTCTTT	CASRAQGVLDTEAFF
-	TRBV7-9	-	TRBJ2-7	TGTGCCAGCAGCTTAGCGACAGCAACCTACGAGCAGTACTTC	CASSLATATYEQYF
few	TRBV7-8	TRBD1	TRBJ2-5	TGTGCCAGCAGCGCCACAGGGGGGCTATTGGAGACCCAGTACTTC	CASSATGGLLETQYF
-	TRBV5-1	-	TRBJ2-3	TGCGCCAGCAGTTCATCGGCGGATACGCAGTATTTT	CASSSSADTQYF
many	TRBV4-3	-	TRBJ2-7	TGCGCCAGCAGCCAAGAGGACGGAGACTACGAGCAGTACTTC	CASSQEDGDYEQYF
few	TRBV7-8	-	TRBJ2-7	TGTGCCAGCAGCTTACTTACAGCCCCCCTGTCCGAGCAGTACTTC	CASSLLTAPLSEQYF
-	TRBV7-9	-	TRBJ2-1	TGTGCCAGCAGCTTTTTCACCCGGGACAATGAGCAGTTCTTC	CASSFFTRDNEQFF
few	TRBV5-1	-	TRBJ2-3	TGCGCCAGCAGCTTCTCTGATCTCCCTTCCACAGATACGCAGTATTTT	CASSFSDLPSTDTQYF
few	TRBV6-2/TRBV6-3	TRBD1	TRBJ1-1	TGTGCCAGCAGTTACTACGGGACAGGGGAAACTGAAGCTTTCTTT	CASSYYGTGETEAFF
many	TRBV6-5	TRBD2	TRBJ2-1	TGTGCCAGCAGTAGCGGGACTCCCGTAGGGAATGAGCAGTTCTTC	CASSSGTPVGNEQFF
-	TRBV7-9	-	TRBJ1-1	TGTGCCAGCAGCCCAGGGACTTACCGAGGGACTGAAGCTTTCTTT	CASSPGTYRGTEAFF
-	TRBV6-5	-	TRBJ2-2	TGTGCCAGCAGTTACTTCCAGGCGGGGACCGGGGAGCTGTTTTTT	CASSYFQAGTGELFF
-	TRBV20-1	-	TRBJ1-1	TGCAGTGCTTCCGATGTCCGTGGACAGTGGATGAACACTGAAGCTTTCTTT	CSASDVRGQWMNTEAFF
few	TRBV5-1	TRBD1	TRBJ2-1	TGCGCCAGCAGCTTATTTGGAACAGGGGCTTTGAATGAGCAGTTCTTC	CASSLFGTGALNEQFF
-	TRBV12-3/TRBV12-4	-	TRBJ2-2	TGTGCCAGCAGACTAGGGATCCTCGGCACCGGGGAGCTGTTTTTT	CASRLGILGTGELFF
-	TRBV7-3	-	TRBJ2-7	TGTGCCAGCAGCTCGGGACTTGTGGAGCAGTACTTC	CASSSGLVEQYF
-	TRBV12-3/TRBV12-4	-	TRBJ2-5	TGTGCCAGCAGTTTTCGCAGGAAGGAGACCCAGTACTTC	CASSFRRKETQYF
few	TRBV7-3	TRBD2	TRBJ2-1	TGTGCCAGCAGCCGGACCTCTAGCGGGGTGATCGGTGAGCAGTTCTTC	CASSRTSSGVIGEQFF
few	TRBV7-2	-	TRBJ2-5	TGTGCCAGCAGCTCCGGACAGTCCCAAGAGACCCAGTACTTC	CASSSGQSQETQYF
-	TRBV10-3	-	TRBJ1-5	TGTGCCATATGGGACGGGAATCAGCCCCAGCATTTT	CAIWDGNQPQHF
-	TRBV10-2	-	TRBJ2-2	TGCGCCAGCAGATCAACAGGAACCCTGAGGTCCGGGGAGCTGTTTTTT	CASRSTGTLRSGELFF
-	TRBV7-9	-	TRBJ2-5	TGTGCCAGCAGCTTAGAAGGGACCCCAGAGACCCAGTACTTC	CASSLEGTPETQYF
-	TRBV12-3/TRBV12-4	-	TRBJ2-5	TGTGCCAGCAGTCCCAGGGAGCAAGAGACCCAGTACTTC	CASSPREQETQYF
many	TRBV5-1	-	TRBJ2-1	TGCGCCAGCAGCTTGCACCACGGGGAAGTCGATGAGCAGTTCTTC	CASSLHHGEVDEQFF
few	TRBV2	TRBD1	TRBJ2-2	TGTGCCAGCAGTGTGAACAGGGGAATGGACACCGGGGAGCTGTTTTTT	CASSVNRGMDTGELFF
few	TRBV6-2/TRBV6-3	-	TRBJ2-5	TGTGCCAGCAGTTACGGGCATCAACTTCTGTACCAAGAGACCCAGTACTTC	CASSYGHQLLYQETQYF
many	TRBV20-1	-	TRBJ1-1	TGCAGTGCTAGAGATCGGGGGCACCCGAGGACTGAAGCTTTCTTT	CSARDRGHPRTEAFF
-	TRBV12-3/TRBV12-4	-	TRBJ2-2	TGTGCCAGCACCACCATAAGCGGGGAGCTGTTTTTT	CASTTISGELFF
-	TRBV19	-	TRBJ1-5	TGTGCCAGTAGTATTGGGGGGGGACGGCCCTTTAGCAATCAGCCCCAGCATTTT	CASSIGGGRPFSNQPQHF
-	TRBV4-2	-	TRBJ2-7	TGTGCCAGCAGCCAAGATGGGAACTACGAGCAGTACTTC	CASSQDGNYEQYF
-	TRBV20-1	-	TRBJ2-3	TGCAGTGGGGCCAAGGCTTTTGGTAGCACAGATACGCAGTATTTT	CSGAKAFGSTDTQYF
-	TRBV5-1	TRBD2	TRBJ2-3	TGCGCCAGCAGTCGAGCGGGGGATCCCACAGATACGCAGTATTTT	CASSRAGDPTDTQYF
-	TRBV7-9	-	TRBJ1-4	TGTGCCAGCAGCTCGACAGTGAATGAAAAACTGTTTTTT	CASSSTVNEKLFF
few	TRBV12-3/TRBV12-4	TRBD1	TRBJ2-3	TGTGCCAGCAGAGACAGGGATCCGTTCACAGATACGCAGTATTTT	CASRDRDPFTDTQYF
-	TRBV29-1	TRBD1	TRBJ1-2	TGCAGCGTGGGGGCAGGGGGTCCAGGTGGCTATGGCTACACCTTC	CSVGAGGPGGYGYTF
few	TRBV4-2	TRBD2	TRBJ2-2	TGTGCCAGCAGCCCGGCCGGGGGGGCGAACACCGGGGAGCTGTTTTTT	CASSPAGGANTGELFF
-	TRBV7-2	-	TRBJ2-7	TGTGCCAGCAGCTTAGGGGGATTGGTGAGGGGACAATACGAGCAGTACTTC	CASSLGGLVRGQYEQYF
-	TRBV6-2/TRBV6-3	-	TRBJ1-2	TGTGCCAGCAGTTACTACCGGAATACCCGGGGCTACACCTTC	CASSYYRNTRGYTF
-	TRBV18	-	TRBJ1-2	TGTGCCAGCTCACCCGACTCACTTGGCTATGGCTACACCTTC	CASSPDSLGYGYTF
few	TRBV12-3/TRBV12-4	TRBD1	TRBJ2-5	TGTGCCAGCAGTCAGGGGACAGCCTGGGAAGAGACCCAGTACTTC	CASSQGTAWEETQYF
-	TRBV19	-	TRBJ2-7	TGTGCCAGTAGTATAGAGATCGGGCCTTACGAGCAGTACTTC	CASSIEIGPYEQYF